The 11 T cell receptor beta chains below come from one sample, sequenced in a study of identical twins. TCRdb analysed the 5' RACE reads with MiXCR anew, one entry per CDR3 protein. The data contain about 490,000 distinct CDR3 sequences, 13% to 15% of them singletons. This same sample was also part of a study on yellow fever vaccine responses in identical twins.

The sample comprised CD4+ T cells sorted from blood. Receptors were obtained from a woman in her late teens or twenties in good health.

A few counts support this clonotype. The genes are TRBV6-4 and TRBJ1-1, with D unresolved. The CDR3 length is 16 residues. V was pared by 0 bases and J by 1 base, with 12 bases between. Germline V gives CDR1 MRHNA, CDR2 SNTAGT. This chain's CDR3 is CASSDSNAGPNTEAFF. The CDR3 nucleotides are TGTGCCAGCAGTGACTCTAATGCAGGCCCGAACACTGAAGCTTTCTTT.

The chain employs TRBV19 and TRBJ2-7; 8 bases map to TRBD1. The CDR3 consists of 17 residues. V shed 7 bases, J shed 2 bases, and the junction held 16 bases outside the gene matches. In germline, CDR1 is LNHDA, CDR2 SQIVND (reference sequence). Written as DNA, the CDR3 is TGTGCCAGTACCACCGCCAGGGGGCCCACCTCCGCCTACGAGCAGTACGTC. Translation: CASTTARGPTSAYEQYV.

This clonotype was detected a few times. The rearrangement links TRBV10-3 to TRBJ2-2; 10 bases map to TRBD1. Germline V CDR1 and CDR2: ENHRY, SYGVKD. CDR3 length: 15 amino acids. The junction had 8 bases not matched to a gene; V was cut back by 7 bases and J by 6 bases. The CDR3 region has the DNA TGTGCCATCAACCCCGGGACAGGGGTCTCCGGGGAGCTGTTTTTT. Translated, it gives CAINPGTGVSGELFF.

The V call is TRBV12-3 or TRBV12-4, the J call TRBJ2-2; 8 bases are shared with TRBD2. This CDR3 comprises 16 residues. V was clipped by 5 bases and J by 7 bases; unmatched bases: 12. In DNA form, the CDR3 reads TGTGCCAGCAGTCAGAGGGGACGGGAGGGCGGCGGGGAGCTGTTTTTT. Translated: CASSQRGREGGGELFF.

This clonotype appeared many times. The chain links TRBV5-1 to TRBJ2-1, with a weak D call TRBD1 (6 bases). Trimming pared 7 bases from V and 5 bases from J, leaving 19 bases between. CDR3 length equals 15 residues. The germline V gene has CDR1 SGHRS and CDR2 YFSETQ. The CDR3 DNA reads as TGCGCCAGCCGTGGGATCGCAGGGGCGGACAATGAGCAGTTCTTC. This sequence encodes CASRGIAGADNEQFF.

The chain carries TRBV5-1 and TRBJ2-3, with 7 bases aligning to TRBD1. The CDR3 runs to 16 residues. V lost 0 bases, J lost 0 bases, and 4 bases stayed unmatched. From germline, CDR1 is SGHRS and CDR2 YFSETQ. The CDR3 sequence: CASSLEGGSSTDTQYF. CDR3 bases: TGCGCCAGCAGCTTGGAAGGGGGCTCTAGCACAGATACGCAGTATTTT.

In this sample, this clonotype turned up a few times. J is TRBJ2-1 and V is TRBV20-1, with 11 bases aligning to TRBD2. The germline gives CDR1 DFQATT, CDR2 SNEGSKA (reference sequence). The CDR3 length is 15 residues. Losses at the gene ends were 3 bases for V and 12 bases for J; bases not matched to a gene: 13. The chain's CDR3 is CSAREISGRAEGQFF. CDR3 nucleotide sequence: TGCAGTGCTAGGGAAATTAGCGGGAGGGCCGAGGGGCAGTTCTTC.

This clonotype was seen more than once but under ten times. The chain links TRBV15 to TRBJ2-1; perhaps TRBD2 as D (6 bases). V lost 1 base, J lost 6 bases, and 19 bases lay in between. Per the germline V gene, CDR1 is LNHNV and CDR2 is YYDKDF (reference sequence). The CDR3 runs to 17 residues. CDR3 bases: TGTGCCACCAGCAGAGGCAGGGCGGGATTCGGGTTCAATGAGCAGTTCTTC. Amino acid sequence: CATSRGRAGFGFNEQFF.

The V and J genes are TRBV5-1 and TRBJ2-1; 10 positions match TRBD2. The CDR3 has 16 residues. CDR1 SGHRS and CDR2 YFSETQ come from the germline V gene. V was clipped by 4 bases and J by 8 bases; unmatched bases: 12. DNA of the CDR3: TGCGCCAGCAGCGCAGTAGCGGGAGGCTCCAGCGATGAGCAGTTCTTC. Residues: CASSAVAGGSSDEQFF.

Turning to this clonotype: The junction differs from germline at one of its ends, possibly a read error. The rearrangement links TRBV6-1 to TRBJ2-3, with 8 nucleotides matching TRBD2. This CDR3 contains 15 residues. Germline V lookup: CDR1 MNHNS, CDR2 SASEGT. The CDR3 DNA reads as TGTGTCAGCAGTGCCCGGGGGGGCCGGGGAGATACGCAGTATTTT. Its translation: CVSSARGGRGDTQYF.

This clonotype showed up many times. V gene TRBV10-3 combines with J gene TRBJ2-1; D ambiguous. Germline loops: CDR1 ENHRY, CDR2 SYGVKD. The germline V and J ends were trimmed by 3 bases and 3 bases, with 9 bases remaining between them. The CDR3 spans 14 residues. The CDR3 DNA is TGTGCCATCAGTGACGGCGGTTTCTACAATGAGCAGTTCTTC. This translates into CAISDGGFYNEQFF.